This T cell receptor beta chain was identified in a study of early T cells in non-severe SARS-CoV-2 infection. Study summary: Chains were not paired, and sequencing was done on bulk RNA from unsorted whole blood. Study observations and caveats: A preference for anti-spike CD8 responses marked VDJdb matching, which missed private and CD4 specificities.

The CDR3 length is 16 residues. V shed 4 bases and J 0 bases; nucleotides not matched to a gene: 6. Germline assignment: CDR1 SEHNR and CDR2 FQNEAQ (reference sequence). In the library, individual cDNA molecules carried attached unique molecular identifiers. MiXCR, applied by TCRdb to the 5' RACE reads, yields one record per CDR3 protein. The sample holds just under 60,000 distinct CDR3 sequences, around 10% seen once. This clonotype came up a few times. Its cognate antigen is unknown. This receptor was taken from an adult who was a healthcare worker with PCR-confirmed SARS-CoV-2 infection or an uninfected control (not recorded which). Sequencing was done on a sample of whole blood. The chain combines TRBV7-9 with TRBJ1-3; 7 bases align to TRBD1. CDR3 sequence: CASSYGTVNSGNTIYF. The CDR3, as DNA: TGTGCCAGCAGCTACGGGACAGTGAACTCTGGAAACACCATATATTTT.